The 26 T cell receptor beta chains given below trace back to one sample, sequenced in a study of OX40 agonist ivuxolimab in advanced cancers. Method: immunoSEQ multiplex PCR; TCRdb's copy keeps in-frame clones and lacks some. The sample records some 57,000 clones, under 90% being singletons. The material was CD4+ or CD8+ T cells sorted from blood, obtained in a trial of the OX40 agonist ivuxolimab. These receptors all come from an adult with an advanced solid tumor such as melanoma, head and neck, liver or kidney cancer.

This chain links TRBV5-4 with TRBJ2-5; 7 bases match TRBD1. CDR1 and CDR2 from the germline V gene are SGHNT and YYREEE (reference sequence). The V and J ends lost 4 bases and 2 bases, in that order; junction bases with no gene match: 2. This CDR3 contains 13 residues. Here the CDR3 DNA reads TGTGCCAGCAGCCGACAGGGACAAGAGACCCAGTACTTC. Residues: CASSRQGQETQYF.

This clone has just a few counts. CDR3 nucleotide sequence: TGTGCCAGCAGCTTAGCTCAGGGAGCGGAGGCCTACAATGAGCAGTTCTTC. It yields the protein CASSLAQGAEAYNEQFF. The J gene is TRBJ2-1, the V gene TRBV7-2, with D perhaps matching TRBD1 or TRBD2 (5 bases each). CDR1 is SGHTA, CDR2 FQGNSA, per germline. This CDR3 spans 17 amino acids. The V gene lost 0 bases and the J gene lost 2 bases, with 14 bases spanning the gap.

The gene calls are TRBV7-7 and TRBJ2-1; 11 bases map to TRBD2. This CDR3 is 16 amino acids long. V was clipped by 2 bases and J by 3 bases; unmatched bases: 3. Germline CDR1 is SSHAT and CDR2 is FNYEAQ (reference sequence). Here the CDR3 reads CASSLHGTSGYNEQFF. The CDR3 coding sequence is TGTGCCAGCAGCTTACACGGGACTAGCGGCTACAATGAGCAGTTCTTC.

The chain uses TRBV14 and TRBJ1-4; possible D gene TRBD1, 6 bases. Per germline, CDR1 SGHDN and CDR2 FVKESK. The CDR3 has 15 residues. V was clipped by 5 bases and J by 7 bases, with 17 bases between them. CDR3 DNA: TGTGCCAGCAGCACTAACAGGGCTTTGGGTGAAAAACTGTTTTTT. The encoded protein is CASSTNRALGEKLFF.

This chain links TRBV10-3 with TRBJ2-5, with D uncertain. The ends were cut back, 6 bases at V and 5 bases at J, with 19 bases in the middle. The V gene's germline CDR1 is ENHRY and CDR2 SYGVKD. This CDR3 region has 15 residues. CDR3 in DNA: TGTGCCATCAGGGACCCCGCGGAGCCCCGGGAGACCCAGTACTTC. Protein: CAIRDPAEPRETQYF.

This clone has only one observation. The CDR3 spells CASSLVSGNTIYF. Written as DNA, the CDR3 is TGTGCCAGCAGCTTAGTCAGTGGAAACACCATATATTTT. The chain couples TRBV7-2 to TRBJ1-3; D not certain. CDR3 length: 13 amino acids. The V gene's germline CDR1 is SGHTA and CDR2 FQGNSA. V lost 1 base and J lost 3, with 4 bases in between.

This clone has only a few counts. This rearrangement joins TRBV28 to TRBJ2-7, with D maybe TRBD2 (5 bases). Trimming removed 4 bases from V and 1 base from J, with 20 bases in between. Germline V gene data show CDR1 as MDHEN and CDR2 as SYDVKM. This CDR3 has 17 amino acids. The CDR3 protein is CASSSPGKLGISYEQYF. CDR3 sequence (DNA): TGTGCCAGCAGTTCGCCGGGAAAACTCGGCATTTCCTACGAGCAGTACTTC.

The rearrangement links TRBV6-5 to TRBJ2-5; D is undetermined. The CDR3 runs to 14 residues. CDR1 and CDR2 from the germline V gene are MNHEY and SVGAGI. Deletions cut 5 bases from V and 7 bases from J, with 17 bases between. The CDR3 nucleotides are TGTGCCAGCAGTAAAGGGCCAATCCACCCGACCCAGTACTTC. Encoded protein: CASSKGPIHPTQYF.

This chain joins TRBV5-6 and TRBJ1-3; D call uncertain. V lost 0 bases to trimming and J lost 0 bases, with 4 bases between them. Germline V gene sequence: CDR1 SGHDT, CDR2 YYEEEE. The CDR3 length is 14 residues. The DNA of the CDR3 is TGTGCCAGCAGCTTGGACAGCTCTGGAAACACCATATATTTT. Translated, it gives CASSLDSSGNTIYF.

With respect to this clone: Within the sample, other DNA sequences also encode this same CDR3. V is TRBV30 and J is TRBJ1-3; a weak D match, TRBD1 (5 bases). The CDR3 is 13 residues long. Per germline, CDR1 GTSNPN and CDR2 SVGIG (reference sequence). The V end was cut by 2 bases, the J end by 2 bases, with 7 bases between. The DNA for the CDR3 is TGTGCCTGGAGTAGAGGGGCTGGAAACACCATATATTTT. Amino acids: CAWSRGAGNTIYF.

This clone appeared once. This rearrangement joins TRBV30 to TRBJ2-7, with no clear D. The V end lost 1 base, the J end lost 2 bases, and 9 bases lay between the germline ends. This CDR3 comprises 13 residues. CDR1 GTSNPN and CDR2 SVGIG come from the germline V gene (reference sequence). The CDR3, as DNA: TGTGCCTGGAGTGGAGAACGGGCCTACGAGCAGTACTTC. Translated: CAWSGERAYEQYF.

CDR3 DNA: TGTGCCAGCAGCCTCAGGGGTATCACCGGGGAGCTGTTTTTT. The encoded protein is CASSLRGITGELFF. The rearrangement uses TRBV28 and TRBJ2-2; possibly TRBD1 for D (6 bases). V gave up 6 bases and J gave up 4 bases, with 12 bases separating them. The CDR3 spans 14 residues. The germline V gene has CDR1 MDHEN and CDR2 SYDVKM.

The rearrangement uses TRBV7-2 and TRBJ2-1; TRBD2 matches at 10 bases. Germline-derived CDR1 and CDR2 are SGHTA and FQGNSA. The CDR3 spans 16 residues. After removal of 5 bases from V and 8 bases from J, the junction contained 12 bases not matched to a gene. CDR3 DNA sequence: TGTGCCAGCAGCCCTCAGAGCGGGAGGGCCGGAGATGAGCAGTTCTTC. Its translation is CASSPQSGRAGDEQFF.

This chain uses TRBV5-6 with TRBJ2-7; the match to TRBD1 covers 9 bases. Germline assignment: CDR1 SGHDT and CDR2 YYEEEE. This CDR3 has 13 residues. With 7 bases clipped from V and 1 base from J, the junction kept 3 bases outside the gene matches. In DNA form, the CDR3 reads TGTGCCAGCGCGGGACAGGGATCCTACGAGCAGTACTTC. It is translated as CASAGQGSYEQYF.

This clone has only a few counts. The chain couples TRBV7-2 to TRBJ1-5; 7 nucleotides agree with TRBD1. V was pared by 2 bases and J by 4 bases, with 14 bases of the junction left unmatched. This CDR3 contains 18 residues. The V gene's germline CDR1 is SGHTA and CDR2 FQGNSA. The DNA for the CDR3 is TGTGCCAGCAGCTTAAGAGGGGGGTGGGACAGCCTTAATCAGCCCCAGCATTTT. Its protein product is CASSLRGGWDSLNQPQHF.

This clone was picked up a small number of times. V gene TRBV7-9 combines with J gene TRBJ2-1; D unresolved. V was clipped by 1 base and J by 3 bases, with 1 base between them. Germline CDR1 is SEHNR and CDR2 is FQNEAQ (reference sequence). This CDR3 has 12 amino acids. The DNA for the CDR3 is TGTGCCAGCAGCTTAGTCTACAATGAGCAGTTCTTC. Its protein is CASSLVYNEQFF.

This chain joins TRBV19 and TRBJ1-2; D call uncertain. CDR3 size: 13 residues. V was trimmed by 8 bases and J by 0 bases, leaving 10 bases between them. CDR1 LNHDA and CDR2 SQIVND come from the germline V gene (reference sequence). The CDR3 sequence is CASSIGSNYGYTF. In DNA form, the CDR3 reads TGTGCCAGTTCCATAGGATCTAACTATGGCTACACCTTC.

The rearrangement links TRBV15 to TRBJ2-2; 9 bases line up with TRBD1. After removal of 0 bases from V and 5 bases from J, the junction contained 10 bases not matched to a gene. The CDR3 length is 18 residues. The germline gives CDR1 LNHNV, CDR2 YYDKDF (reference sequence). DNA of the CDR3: TGTGCCACCAGCAGAGATCCCTTCCCGGGACAGGGTACCGGGGAGCTGTTTTTT. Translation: CATSRDPFPGQGTGELFF.

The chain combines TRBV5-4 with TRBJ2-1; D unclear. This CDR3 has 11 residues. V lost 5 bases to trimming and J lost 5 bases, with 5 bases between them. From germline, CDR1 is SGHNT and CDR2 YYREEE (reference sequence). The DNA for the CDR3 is TGTGCCAGCAGATCCAACAATGAGCAGTTCTTC. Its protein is CASRSNNEQFF.

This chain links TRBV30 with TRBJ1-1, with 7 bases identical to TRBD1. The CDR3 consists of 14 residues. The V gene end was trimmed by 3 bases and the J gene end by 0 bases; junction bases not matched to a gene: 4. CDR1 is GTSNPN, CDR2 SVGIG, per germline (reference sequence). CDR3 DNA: TGTGCCTGGAGCCAACAGGGGTTGAACACTGAAGCTTTCTTT. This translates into CAWSQQGLNTEAFF.

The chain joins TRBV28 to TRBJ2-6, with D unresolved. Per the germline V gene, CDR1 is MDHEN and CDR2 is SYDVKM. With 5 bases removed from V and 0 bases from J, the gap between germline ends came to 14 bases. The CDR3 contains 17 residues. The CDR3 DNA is TGTGCCAGCAGTATCCTGAGACGACACTCTGGGGCCAACGTCCTGACTTTC. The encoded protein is CASSILRRHSGANVLTF.

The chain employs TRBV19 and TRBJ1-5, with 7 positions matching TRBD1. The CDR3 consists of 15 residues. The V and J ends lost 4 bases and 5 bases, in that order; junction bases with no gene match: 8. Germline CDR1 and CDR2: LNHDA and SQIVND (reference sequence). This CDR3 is CASSNGQANYQPQHF. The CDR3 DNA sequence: TGTGCCAGTAGTAACGGACAGGCTAATTATCAGCCCCAGCATTTT.

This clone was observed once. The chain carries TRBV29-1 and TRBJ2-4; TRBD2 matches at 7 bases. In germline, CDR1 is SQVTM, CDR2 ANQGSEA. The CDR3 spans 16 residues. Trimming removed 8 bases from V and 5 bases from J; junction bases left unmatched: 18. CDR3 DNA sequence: TGCAGCCCCTGTGGAGGGAGGGGCCAGGGCCAAAACATTCAGTACTTC. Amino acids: CSPCGGRGQGQNIQYF.

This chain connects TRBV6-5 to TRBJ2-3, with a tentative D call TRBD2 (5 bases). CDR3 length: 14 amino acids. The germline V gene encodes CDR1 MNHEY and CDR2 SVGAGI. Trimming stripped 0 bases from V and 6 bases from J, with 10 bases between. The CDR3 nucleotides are TGTGCCAGCAGTTACTCACCAACGGGGGATACGCAGTATTTT. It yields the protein CASSYSPTGDTQYF.

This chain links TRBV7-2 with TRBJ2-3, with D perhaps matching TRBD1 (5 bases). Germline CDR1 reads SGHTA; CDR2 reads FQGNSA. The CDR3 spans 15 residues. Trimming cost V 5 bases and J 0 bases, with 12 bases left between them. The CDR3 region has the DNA TGTGCCAGCAGCGTAGACAGAACTAGCACAGATACGCAGTATTTT. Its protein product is CASSVDRTSTDTQYF.

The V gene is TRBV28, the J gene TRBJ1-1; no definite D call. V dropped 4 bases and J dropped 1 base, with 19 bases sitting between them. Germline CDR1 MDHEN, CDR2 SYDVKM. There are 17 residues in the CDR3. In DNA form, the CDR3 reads TGTGCCAGCAGTTCCCCACGGGGTTCGACCGCGAACACTGAAGCTTTCTTT. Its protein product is CASSSPRGSTANTEAFF.